Shown below are 7 T cell receptor delta chains from a single sample sequenced in a study of gamma-delta chains in newborns, infants, children. TCRdb re-called the reads through CATT. The sample carries about 4,900 delta-chain clones, under 5% recorded once. The specimen sequenced was blood. These receptors came from a child who was a newborn, infant or young child, either healthy, febrile or measles-vaccinated (not recorded which).

This clone has only a few counts. It is likely a read error: a sequence one base away is far more abundant. Other DNA sequences in the same sample also yield this CDR3. The chain joins TRDV2 to TRDJ3; 9 nucleotides match TRDD3. The CDR3 contains 19 residues. The germline V gene has CDR1 GEAIGNYY and CDR2 EKD. The CDR3 DNA reads as TGTGCCTGTGACACCGGGGATACGAGGAGCTCCTGGGACACCCGGCAGATGTTTTTC. It codes for CACDTGDTRSSWDTRQMFF.

This clone was observed a handful of times. A much larger clone is a single base away; this may be a read error. Other DNA sequences in this specimen translate into the identical CDR3. The chain is built from TRDV1 and TRDJ3, with D unclear. V was cut by 0 bases and J by 0 bases, with 21 bases left in between. Germline values: CDR1 TSWWSYY, CDR2 QGS. This CDR3 comprises 22 residues. The CDR3: CALGELLSGPGLSSWDTRQMFF. The DNA for the CDR3 is TGTGCTCTTGGGGAACTTTTGAGTGGACCGGGACTAAGCTCCTGGGACACCCGACAGATGTTTTTC.

With regard to this clone: For this DNA, TCRdb reports the protein of a much larger clone, which diverges at residue 8, most likely from a read error; the protein presented here is translated directly from the DNA. CDR3 sequence: CALGELHPNQRRDTRQMFF. The CDR3 bases are TGTGCTCTTGGGGAGCTACACCCCAACCAAAGAAGGGACACCCGACAGATGTTTTTC. This sequence joins TRDV1 and TRDJ3, with unresolved D. The germline V gene encodes CDR1 TSWWSYY and CDR2 QGS. V was pared by 3 bases and J by 5 bases, with 20 bases between. The CDR3 runs to 19 residues.

This clone came up a few times. A far bigger clonotype differs at one base, so this is likely a read error. Other nucleotide sequences from this sample produce the same CDR3. The chain has TRDV2 and TRDJ3; D might be TRDD3 (5 bases). Germline CDR1 is GEAIGNYY and CDR2 is EKD. The V gene lost 3 bases and the J gene lost 2 bases, with 19 bases spanning the gap. The CDR3 loop spans 19 amino acids. CDR3 in DNA: TGTGCCTGTGACCGTCGAGGGATCCCCCCACCCTGGGACACCCGACAGATGTTTTTC. Protein product: CACDRRGIPPPWDTRQMFF.

Comment on this clone: The protein recorded in TCRdb matches a much larger clone and deviates from this DNA's translation at residue 7, suggesting a read error; the protein here is obtained by translating the DNA. The chain links TRDV1 to TRDJ1, with TRDD3 identical over 10 bases. V dropped 0 bases and J dropped 0; count of bases not matched to a gene: 10. CDR3 length: 19 residues. CDR1 and CDR2 (germline): TSWWSYY, QGS. DNA of the CDR3: TGTGCTCTTGGGGAACTTCTGTCACTGGGGGATTCGTACACCGATAAACTCATCTTT. It codes for CALGELLSLGDSYTDKLIF.

This clone was observed a handful of times. A read error likely explains why the TCRdb protein, taken from a much larger clone, differs from this DNA's translation at residue 9; the protein shown is translated from the DNA. This chain links TRDV2 with TRDJ3; 10 bases match TRDD3. CDR3 size: 17 residues. Germline-derived CDR1 and CDR2 are GEAIGNYY and EKD. V lost 1 base to trimming and J lost 3 bases; unmatched junction nucleotides: 2. This CDR3 reads CACDTGGYYWDTRQMFF. CDR3 coding DNA: TGTGCCTGTGACACTGGGGGATACTACTGGGACACCCGACAGATGTTTTTC.

The V and J genes are TRDV2 and TRDJ3, with 11 positions matching TRDD3. The V and J ends lost 2 bases and 2 bases, in that order; junction bases with no gene match: 4. Per the germline V gene, CDR1 is GEAIGNYY and CDR2 is EKD. The CDR3 is 18 residues long. The CDR3 here is CACDKILGDTWDTRQMFF. CDR3 in DNA: TGTGCCTGTGACAAAATACTGGGGGATACCTGGGACACCCGACAGATGTTTTTC.